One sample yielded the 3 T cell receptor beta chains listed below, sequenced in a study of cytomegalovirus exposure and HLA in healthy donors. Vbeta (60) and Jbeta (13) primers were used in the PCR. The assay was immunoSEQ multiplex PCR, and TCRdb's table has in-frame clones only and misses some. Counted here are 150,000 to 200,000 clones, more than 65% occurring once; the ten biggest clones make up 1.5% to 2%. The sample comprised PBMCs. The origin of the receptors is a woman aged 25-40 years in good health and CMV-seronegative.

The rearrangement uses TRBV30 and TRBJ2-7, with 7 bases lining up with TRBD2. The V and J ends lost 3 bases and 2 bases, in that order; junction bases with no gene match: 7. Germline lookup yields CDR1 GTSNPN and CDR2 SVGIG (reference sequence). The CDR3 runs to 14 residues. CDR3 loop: CAWSGGAGTYEQYF. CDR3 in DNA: TGTGCCTGGAGCGGCGGAGCGGGGACCTACGAGCAGTACTTC.

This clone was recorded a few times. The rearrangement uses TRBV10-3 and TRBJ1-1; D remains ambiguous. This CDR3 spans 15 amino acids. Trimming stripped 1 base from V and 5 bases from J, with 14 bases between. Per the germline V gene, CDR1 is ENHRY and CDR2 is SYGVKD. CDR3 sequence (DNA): TGTGCCATCAGTGAGTTCGACCGCCGGCGGACTGAAGCTTTCTTT. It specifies CAISEFDRRRTEAFF.

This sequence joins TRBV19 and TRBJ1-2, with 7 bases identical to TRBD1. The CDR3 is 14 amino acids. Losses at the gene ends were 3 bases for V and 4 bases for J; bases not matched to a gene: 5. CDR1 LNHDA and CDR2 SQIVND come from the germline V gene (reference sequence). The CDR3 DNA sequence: TGTGCCAGTAGTATCAATCAGGGGGTCTATGGCTACACCTTC. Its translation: CASSINQGVYGYTF.